The 9 T cell receptor beta chains in this list originate from one sample, sequenced in a study of a mutant IDH1 vaccine in newly diagnosed glioma. Time point: baseline, week 1 (first vaccination visit). Stated treatment: pre-vaccination baseline after standard-of-care therapy. TCRdb's copy holds only in-frame clones and misses some; the assay was immunoSEQ multiplex PCR. Of 45,000 to 65,000 clones in the sample, roughly 80% are singletons; the top ten hold approximately 20%. Sequenced material: PBMCs, taken from a glioma patient treated with radiotherapy, temozolomide or both. The receptor source for this set is a man younger than 35 with glioma.

V is TRBV28 and J is TRBJ2-7; D unresolved. Germline V gene lookup returns CDR1 MDHEN and CDR2 SYDVKM. The germline V and J ends were trimmed by 4 bases and 0 bases, with 4 bases remaining between them. The CDR3 is 12 residues long. The CDR3 bases are TGTGCCAGCAGTTCTAGCTCCTACGAGCAGTACTTC. Translation: CASSSSSYEQYF.

The rearrangement uses TRBV6-4 and TRBJ2-1; TRBD1 is a possible D gene (5 bases). The CDR3 spans 13 residues. CDR1 is MRHNA and CDR2 is SNTAGT in the germline V gene. Trimming took off 6 bases at V and 1 base at J, with 7 bases between the two ends. CDR3 region: CASSQGSYNEQFF. CDR3 coding DNA: TGTGCCAGCAGCCAGGGATCCTACAATGAGCAGTTCTTC.

This chain connects TRBV5-1 to TRBJ1-2; D gene unclear. Germline V CDR1 and CDR2: SGHRS, YFSETQ. The V gene lost 3 bases and the J gene lost 1 base, with 16 bases spanning the gap. The CDR3 consists of 16 residues. CDR3: CASSSGGPEVNYGYTF. The CDR3 nucleotides are TGCGCCAGCAGCTCGGGAGGGCCTGAGGTTAACTATGGCTACACCTTC.

V gene TRBV18 combines with J gene TRBJ2-2; D unresolved. CDR1 is KGHSH, CDR2 LQKENI, per germline. CDR3 size: 14 residues. Trimming removed 2 bases from V and 5 bases from J, with 9 bases in between. CDR3 in DNA: TGTGCCAGCTCACCATTCTCCACAACCGGGGAGCTGTTTTTT. Amino acids: CASSPFSTTGELFF.

The chain employs TRBV4-1 and TRBJ1-1, with TRBD1 matching 12 bases. CDR1 and CDR2 (germline): MGHRA, YSYEKL. With 3 bases clipped from V and 3 bases from J, the junction kept 14 bases outside the gene matches. The length of the CDR3 is 19 residues. CDR3 protein: CASSQGPGTGGEKDTEAFF. DNA of the CDR3: TGCGCCAGCAGCCAGGGCCCCGGGACAGGGGGCGAAAAGGACACTGAAGCTTTCTTT.

About this clone: Other DNA variants within this sample encode the same CDR3. The chain has TRBV6-5 and TRBJ1-5; perhaps TRBD1 as D (5 bases). V was clipped by 3 bases and J by 2 bases, with 8 bases between them. CDR1 MNHEY and CDR2 SVGAGI come from the germline V gene. The CDR3 covers 14 residues. As DNA, the CDR3 is TGTGCCAGCAGTTATGGAGGGGGCAATCAGCCCCAGCATTTT. It codes for CASSYGGGNQPQHF.

V and J are TRBV4-3 and TRBJ2-3, with D perhaps being TRBD1 or TRBD2 (6 bases each). V shed 4 bases and J shed 2 bases, with 13 bases lying between them. The CDR3 has 15 amino acids. The germline V gene encodes CDR1 LGHNA and CDR2 YSLEER. CDR3 nucleotide sequence: TGCGCCAGCAGCCGCGGGACACCTCTCACAGATACGCAGTATTTT. Translated, it gives CASSRGTPLTDTQYF.

The V call is TRBV11-1, the J call TRBJ1-1; D remains unclear. V gave up 3 bases and J gave up 5 bases, with 10 bases separating them. Germline V lookup: CDR1 SGHAT, CDR2 FQDESV (reference sequence). The CDR3 is 13 amino acids. CDR3 residues: CASSLSPLTEAFF. For the CDR3, the DNA is TGTGCCAGCAGCTTGTCCCCGTTGACTGAAGCTTTCTTT.

The chain combines TRBV2 with TRBJ2-3, with no clear D. CDR1 is SNHLY and CDR2 is FYNNEI in the germline V gene. This CDR3 contains 15 residues. Trimming left V 5 bases short and J 3 bases short, with 15 bases between. Here the CDR3 DNA reads TGTGCCAGCAGTTCCATAGTCCCGGAAACAGATACGCAGTATTTT. This gives the protein CASSSIVPETDTQYF.